Listed below are T cell receptor beta chains from one sample, sequenced in a study of control samples from healthy donors and cancer patients. Profiling relied on immunoSEQ multiplex PCR, and the TCRdb table lists in-frame clones only, not all of them. The table has around 78,000 clones, 94% seen once. The sequenced sample consisted of blood. The receptors come from a woman aged 18-29 years in good health. Each CDR3 is given with its conserved first and last residue. The D gene is left open where the match is weak. The size field is filled for only some rows; it gives once, few, many or a size class.

v_gene	j_gene	abundance	d_gene	CDR3nt	CDR3aa
TRBV6-2/TRBV6-3	TRBJ1-4	NA	TRBD1	TGTGCCAGCAGCCGTGCTCTGGGACAGGGAGGGGGAAAACTGTTTTTT	CASSRALGQGGGKLFF
TRBV5-1	TRBJ1-1	NA	NA	TGCGCCAGCAGCGTATCCAAGGACACTGAAGCTTTCTTT	CASSVSKDTEAFF
TRBV11-2	TRBJ1-6	NA	TRBD1	TGTGCCAGCAGCCTTAGACAGGGAGGATCCTATAATTCACCCCTCCACTTT	CASSLRQGGSYNSPLHF
TRBV5-1	TRBJ2-3	NA	TRBD2	TGCGCCAGCAGCTTGGGACTAGCCTCAGATACGCAGTATTTT	CASSLGLASDTQYF
TRBV20-1	TRBJ2-6	NA	TRBD1	TGCAGTGCTAGTAGGACAGGGGTTGGGTCTGGGGCCAACGTCCTGACTTTC	CSASRTGVGSGANVLTF
TRBV6-6	TRBJ2-7	NA	TRBD1	TGTGCCAGCAGTTACGACAGGGGACGGTACGAGCAGTACTTC	CASSYDRGRYEQYF
TRBV28	TRBJ2-3	NA	TRBD1	TGTGCCAGCACAACCATCGGACAGGGGGTCACAGATACGCAGTATTTT	CASTTIGQGVTDTQYF
TRBV12-3/TRBV12-4	TRBJ1-1	NA	NA	TGTGCCAGCGATACATCCGAGGGCACTGAAGCTTTCTTT	CASDTSEGTEAFF
TRBV7-8	TRBJ1-3	NA	NA	TGTGCCAGCAGCTTAGAGGGAAACACCATATATTTT	CASSLEGNTIYF
TRBV12-3/TRBV12-4	TRBJ2-7	NA	NA	TGTGCCAGCACTCACAGGAGTTCCTACGAGCAGTACTTC	CASTHRSSYEQYF
TRBV9	TRBJ1-2	NA	TRBD1	TGTGCCAGCAGAGGACAGGGGGCTAGGGCTAACTATGGCTACACCTTC	CASRGQGARANYGYTF
TRBV7-2	TRBJ1-4	NA	NA	TGTGCCAGCAGCTTAAATACAGGGCCAGGTGAAAAACTGTTTTTT	CASSLNTGPGEKLFF
TRBV7-2	TRBJ2-4	NA	NA	TGTGCCAGCAGCCAGAGGGGGGTTCAGTACTTC	CASSQRGVQYF
TRBV19	TRBJ2-7	NA	TRBD1	TGTGCCAGTAGTTCCGGGACAGGCTCCTACGAGCAGTACTTC	CASSSGTGSYEQYF
TRBV27	TRBJ2-1	NA	TRBD2	TGTGCCAGCAGTTCCACCCGGACTAGCGGGAGGGCTGGTGAGCAGTTCTTC	CASSSTRTSGRAGEQFF
TRBV12-3/TRBV12-4	TRBJ2-2	NA	NA	TGTGCCAGCAGTTTCCGGGCCGACGGGGAGCTGTTTTTT	CASSFRADGELFF
TRBV3-1/TRBV3-2	TRBJ1-4	NA	NA	TGTGCCAGCAGCCAAGATCTGGCCGGGGGGCTGAGTGAAAAACTGTTTTTT	CASSQDLAGGLSEKLFF
TRBV29-1	TRBJ1-1	NA	NA	TGCAGCGGCCAACAGGGAGGGACTGAAGCTTTCTTT	CSGQQGGTEAFF
TRBV18	TRBJ1-2	NA	TRBD1	TGTGCCAGCTCGCCAACGACAGGGGTAGATGGCTACACCTTC	CASSPTTGVDGYTF
TRBV27	TRBJ1-2	once	NA	TGTGCCAGCAGTCGAAGCCGGGGGGGTGCTGCGGGAAACTATGGCTACACCTTC	CASSRSRGGAAGNYGYTF
TRBV27	TRBJ1-4	NA	TRBD1	TGTGCCAGCAGATACGGACAGGGGACTAATGAAAAACTGTTTTTT	CASRYGQGTNEKLFF
TRBV6-5	TRBJ2-7	NA	TRBD1	TGTGCCAAACGGGACAGACAGACCTACGAGCAGTACTTC	CAKRDRQTYEQYF
TRBV28	TRBJ1-1	NA	NA	TGTGCCAGCAGTTTCCCGGGGGGCACTGAAGCTTTCTTT	CASSFPGGTEAFF
TRBV18	TRBJ2-6	NA	NA	TGTGCCAGCTCACCCCCCACCGGGGCCAACGTCCTGACTTTC	CASSPPTGANVLTF
TRBV2	TRBJ1-5	NA	NA	TGTGCCAGCAGTGACCGGGACCAAGGGTGGAGCAATCAGCCCCAGCATTTT	CASSDRDQGWSNQPQHF
TRBV28	TRBJ1-1	NA	NA	TGTGCCAGCAGTTTTAGGTACCTCGAGCAAGCTTTCTTT	CASSFRYLEQAFF
TRBV9	TRBJ2-1	few	TRBD2	TGTGCCAGCAGCCCCGGGACTAGCGGGGGGCTTCTGGACAATGAGCAGTTCTTC	CASSPGTSGGLLDNEQFF
TRBV10-2	TRBJ1-3	NA	NA	TGCGCCAGCAGTGGGACGGTGAAGGGAAACACCATATATTTT	CASSGTVKGNTIYF
TRBV5-6	TRBJ2-4	NA	NA	TGTGCCAGCAGCCCCAGTTCGGCGTTTTTAGCCAAAAACATTCAGTACTTC	CASSPSSAFLAKNIQYF
TRBV7-6	TRBJ2-5	NA	NA	TGTGCCAGCAGCTTACCTGCCGGGACGGAAGAGACCCAGTACTTC	CASSLPAGTEETQYF
TRBV2	TRBJ2-7	NA	TRBD2	TGTGCCAGCAGTGTACAGCGGGGGCCCTACGAGCAGTACTTC	CASSVQRGPYEQYF
TRBV2	TRBJ2-7	NA	NA	TGTGCCAGCAAGGGCAGGGACTCCTACGAGCAGTACTTC	CASKGRDSYEQYF
TRBV28	TRBJ1-3	NA	NA	TGTGCCAGCAGTCTACGTGGAAACACCATATATTTT	CASSLRGNTIYF
TRBV28	TRBJ1-3	once	NA	TGTGCCAGCAGATCCAACACGGGGACCCGGGGTGATGGAAACACCATATATTTT	CASRSNTGTRGDGNTIYF
TRBV3-1/TRBV3-2	TRBJ1-2	NA	NA	TGTGCCAGCAGCCAGGGTCTTCATGCTAACTATGGCTACACCTTC	CASSQGLHANYGYTF
TRBV19	TRBJ1-2	NA	NA	TGTGCCAGTAGTAACGCCCACGGCCCTAACTATGGCTACACCTTC	CASSNAHGPNYGYTF
TRBV28	TRBJ1-1	NA	NA	TGTGCCAGCAGTTCGGGGCCAGCCGAAGCTTTCTTT	CASSSGPAEAFF
TRBV5-1	TRBJ2-7	NA	NA	TGCGCCAGCAGCTCGAACACAGGGTCCAACTCCTACGAGCAGTACTTC	CASSSNTGSNSYEQYF
TRBV6-4	TRBJ2-5	NA	NA	TGTGCCAGCGCCCGGGGCCTCCAAGAGACCCAGTACTTC	CASARGLQETQYF
TRBV19	TRBJ2-3	NA	NA	TGTGCCAGTAGTTCACGACTAGTACCAGATACGCAGTATTTT	CASSSRLVPDTQYF